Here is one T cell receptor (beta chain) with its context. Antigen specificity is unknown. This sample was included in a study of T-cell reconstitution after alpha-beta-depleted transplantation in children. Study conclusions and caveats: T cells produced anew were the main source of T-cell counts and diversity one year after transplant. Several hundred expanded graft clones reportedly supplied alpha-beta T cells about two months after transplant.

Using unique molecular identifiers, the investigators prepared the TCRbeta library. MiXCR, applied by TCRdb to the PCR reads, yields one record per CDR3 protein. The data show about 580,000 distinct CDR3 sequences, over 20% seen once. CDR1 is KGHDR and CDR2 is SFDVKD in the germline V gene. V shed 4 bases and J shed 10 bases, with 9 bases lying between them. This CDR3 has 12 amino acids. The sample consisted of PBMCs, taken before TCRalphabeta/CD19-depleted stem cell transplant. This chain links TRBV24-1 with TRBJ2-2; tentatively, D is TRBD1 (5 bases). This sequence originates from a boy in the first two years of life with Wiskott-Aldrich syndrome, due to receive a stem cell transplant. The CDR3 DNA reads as TGTGCCACCAGTGACCCAGGGATGGAGCTGTTTTTT. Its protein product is CATSDPGMELFF.